Following are 18 T cell receptor beta chains from one sample sequenced in a study of CXCR3 chemokines and chemotherapy response in bladder cancer. Each CDR3 protein is one row after TCRdb ran MiXCR on the PCR reads. Of about 3,500 distinct CDR3 sequences in the sample, 26% are singletons; the top ten hold 12% to 15%. The sample was gathered from a patient whose treatment included neoadjuvant chemotherapy. These receptors all come from a human donor with bladder cancer that did not respond to neoadjuvant chemotherapy.

This rearrangement joins TRBV5-4 to TRBJ2-7, with 7 bases lining up with TRBD1. V trimming: 4 bases; J trimming: 3 bases; junction bases outside the gene matches: 7. CDR1 SGHNT and CDR2 YYREEE come from the germline V gene (reference sequence). CDR3 length equals 14 residues. The CDR3 protein is CASSGDREYYEQYF. The CDR3 DNA reads TGTGCCAGCAGCGGAGACAGGGAGTACTACGAGCAGTACTTC.

This clonotype occurred a few times. The chain employs TRBV2 and TRBJ2-7, with TRBD1 identical over 8 bases. Trimming at V came to 8 bases and at J to 5 bases, leaving 5 bases not matched to a gene. This CDR3 has 12 amino acids. The germline V gene has CDR1 SNHLY and CDR2 FYNNEI. The CDR3: CASGGQGNEQYF. The DNA for the CDR3 is TGTGCCAGCGGAGGACAGGGAAACGAGCAGTACTTC.

This clonotype was seen more than once but under ten times. V usage is TRBV20-1 and J usage is TRBJ2-4; 7 bases align to TRBD2. CDR3 size: 20 residues. The V gene end was trimmed by 6 bases and the J gene end by 0 bases; junction bases not matched to a gene: 23. Germline V gene sequence: CDR1 DFQATT, CDR2 SNEGSKA (reference sequence). CDR3 nucleotide sequence: TGCAGTGCAAGCGGGCGGGGGAGAACCCCGTCATCCATAGCCAAAAACATTCAGTACTTC. Residues: CSASGRGRTPSSIAKNIQYF.

This clonotype is classed as medium-sized. The CDR3 sequence: CASSLGPSNYGYTF. The CDR3 nucleotides are TGTGCCAGCAGCTTAGGGCCCTCTAACTATGGCTACACCTTC. This rearrangement joins TRBV11-3 to TRBJ1-2; D is ambiguous. Trimming removed 1 base at V and 0 bases at J, with 6 bases between. This CDR3 is built from 14 residues. CDR1 and CDR2 (germline): SGHNT, YENEEA. The whole variable domain, filled in from reference TRBV11-3 and TRBJ1-2, reads EAGVVQSPRYKIIEKKQPVAFWCNPISGHNTLYWYLQNLGQGPELLIRYENEEAVDDSQLPKDRFSAERLKGVDSTLKIQPAELGDSAVYLCASSLGPSNYGYTFGSGTRLTVV.

Sample share makes this clonotype medium-sized. The rearrangement links TRBV7-2 to TRBJ1-4; D is undetermined. Trimming removed 4 bases at V and 8 bases at J, with 14 bases between. The CDR3 is 14 residues long. CDR1 and CDR2 from the germline V gene are SGHTA and FQGNSA. The CDR3 region is CASSSGLSGEKLFF. In nucleotides, the CDR3 is TGTGCCAGCAGCTCGGGCCTGAGTGGAGAAAAACTGTTTTTT.

The chain joins TRBV6-2 or TRBV6-3 to TRBJ2-3; possibly TRBD2 for D (5 bases). Germline CDR1 and CDR2: MNHEY and SVGEGT. This CDR3 spans 11 amino acids. Trimming removed 8 bases at V and 6 bases at J, with 9 bases between. The CDR3 sequence is CASGEQDTQYF. The CDR3 DNA is TGTGCCAGCGGGGAGCAGGATACGCAGTATTTT.

With respect to this clonotype: A far larger clone is only one base removed, so a read error is likely. This sequence joins TRBV6-5 and TRBJ1-5, with a weak D call TRBD1 (6 bases). The CDR3 contains 16 residues. Germline CDR1 is MNHEY and CDR2 is SVGAGI. The CDR3 region is CASSEIWGASNLPQHF. For the CDR3, the DNA is TGTGCCAGCAGTGAAATTTGGGGGGCAAGCAATCTGCCCCAGCATTTT.

In this sample, this clonotype turned up many times. The chain has TRBV20-1 and TRBJ2-5; D gene unclear. The germline CDR1 and CDR2 sequences are DFQATT and SNEGSKA (reference sequence). The V and J ends lost 3 bases and 2 bases respectively, with 13 bases between them. This CDR3 has 14 residues. This chain's CDR3 is CSARSRHTQETQYF. The CDR3 region has the DNA TGCAGTGCTAGGTCTCGGCACACACAAGAGACCCAGTACTTC.

Ten or more counts support this clonotype. The gene calls are TRBV5-4 and TRBJ2-1; weak D call: TRBD1 (8 bases). V was cut by 3 bases and J by 2 bases, with 18 bases left in between. Germline CDR1 is SGHNT and CDR2 is YYREEE (reference sequence). The CDR3 has 17 residues. Here the CDR3 DNA reads TGTGCCAGCAGCTCTACAGGGGGGGGACGGGCCTACAATGAGCAGTTCTTC. Amino acids: CASSSTGGGRAYNEQFF.

The chain employs TRBV27 and TRBJ2-7; 10 bases align to TRBD2. This CDR3 is built from 16 residues. After removal of 3 bases from V and 1 base from J, the junction contained 6 bases not matched to a gene. Germline V gives CDR1 MNHEY, CDR2 SMNVEV (reference sequence). CDR3 nucleotide sequence: TGTGCCAGCAGTTTTATCCATAGCGGGGGGTCCTACGAGCAGTACTTC. This encodes CASSFIHSGGSYEQYF.

In its sample, this clonotype was seen a few times. Here the CDR3 reads CASSQQGDSPLHF. DNA for the CDR3: TGCGCCAGCAGCCAACAGGGGGATTCACCCCTCCACTTT. The V gene is TRBV4-1, the J gene TRBJ1-6, with TRBD1 identical over 7 bases. Germline CDR1 is MGHRA and CDR2 is YSYEKL. The CDR3 runs to 13 residues. V lost 2 bases, J lost 8 bases, and 0 bases stayed unmatched.

This clonotype was observed at least ten times. The V and J genes are TRBV6-2 or TRBV6-3 and TRBJ2-6, with D uncertain. CDR3 size: 13 residues. V lost 2 bases and J lost 2, with 1 base in between. Germline CDR1 MNHEY, CDR2 SVGEGT. CDR3 sequence (DNA): TGTGCCAGCAGTTACACTGGGGCCAACGTCCTGACTTTC. The encoded protein is CASSYTGANVLTF.

This clonotype was seen only a few times. This is likely an artifact of a read error, given a far larger clone one base away. The chain employs TRBV6-2 or TRBV6-3 and TRBJ1-5; 9 bases are a match to TRBD1. J was trimmed by 4 bases and V by 5 bases; bases with no gene match: 6. The CDR3 contains 15 residues. Germline CDR1 reads MNHEY; CDR2 reads SVGEGT. In DNA, the CDR3 is TGTGCCAGCAGTGAGTCAGGACAGGGGAATCAGCCCCAGCATTTT. Translation: CASSESGQGNQPQHF.

In this sample, this clonotype is large. J is TRBJ1-2 and V is TRBV29-1, with TRBD1 as a possible D gene (5 bases). Trimming took 5 bases from V and 7 from J, leaving 20 bases between them. CDR3 length: 14 residues. Germline V gene lookup returns CDR1 SQVTM and CDR2 ANQGSEA. In DNA form, the CDR3 reads TGCAGCGTTCTATCAGCGGGGGGATTTGCTGGCTACACCTTC. It codes for CSVLSAGGFAGYTF.

Ten or more counts support this clonotype. This chain uses TRBV11-1 with TRBJ1-4; D is ambiguous. CDR1 and CDR2 (germline): SGHAT, FQDESV (reference sequence). This CDR3 contains 12 residues. V lost 6 bases and J 5 bases, leaving 7 bases between the germline ends. The CDR3 DNA reads as TGTGCCAGCAGTTCGGAGAATGAAAAACTGTTTTTT. This codes for CASSSENEKLFF.

To note about this clonotype: A far bigger clonotype differs at one base, so this is likely a read error. This chain links TRBV20-1 with TRBJ2-7, with 10 bases matching TRBD2. The CDR3 extends over 14 amino acids. V lost 5 bases and J lost 7; bases outside the gene matches: 11. Germline V CDR1 and CDR2: DFQATT, SNEGSKA (reference sequence). This chain's CDR3 is CSAGGTSAYNEQYF. As DNA, the CDR3 is TGCAGTGCTGGCGGGACTAGCGCCTACAATGAGCAGTACTTC.

This clonotype was seen many times. The chain is built from TRBV11-3 and TRBJ2-5, with TRBD1 matching 12 bases. Trimming cost V 3 bases and J 3 bases; bases outside gene matches: 2. Per germline, CDR1 SGHNT and CDR2 YENEEA. CDR3 length equals 15 residues. The CDR3 protein is CASSLGQGAEETQYF. The CDR3 region has the DNA TGTGCCAGCAGCTTGGGACAGGGGGCCGAAGAGACCCAGTACTTC.

This clonotype came up many times. The CDR3 DNA follows: TGTGCCAGCAGGACACAGGGCTACTCTGGAAACACCATATATTTT. Amino acid sequence: CASRTQGYSGNTIYF. This sequence joins TRBV28 and TRBJ1-3, with D maybe TRBD1 (6 bases). Trimming removed 6 bases from V and 0 bases from J, with 12 bases in between. Germline-derived CDR1 and CDR2 are MDHEN and SYDVKM. The CDR3 covers 15 residues.